The 6 T cell receptor beta chains below all came from one sample that was sequenced in a study of blood T cells in healthy people across ages. PCR was performed a second time for 7 to 11 cycles using a sample-barcoded 5' primer and a J-beta primer mix. TCRdb processed the 5' RACE reads anew with MiXCR; each CDR3 protein has one entry. The table records hundreds of thousands of distinct CDR3 sequences, roughly 50% of them present only once. The sequenced sample consisted of blood. The receptors come from a man aged 40-49 years in good health.

J is TRBJ1-2 and V is TRBV28; 12 nucleotides line up with TRBD1. V shed 3 bases and J 7 bases; nucleotides not matched to a gene: 6. The CDR3 extends over 15 amino acids. Germline CDR1 and CDR2: MDHEN and SYDVKM. CDR3 sequence: CASSFRDRGLSGYTF. Written as DNA, the CDR3 is TGTGCCAGCAGTTTCCGGGACAGGGGGCTCAGTGGCTACACCTTC.

The V gene is TRBV20-1, the J gene TRBJ1-2; D uncertain. V lost 3 bases and J 7 bases, leaving 3 bases between the germline ends. Germline CDR1 and CDR2: DFQATT and SNEGSKA (reference sequence). The CDR3 covers 9 residues. The CDR3 region has the DNA TGCAGTGCTAGGCCTGGCTACACCTTC. Translation gives CSARPGYTF.

J is TRBJ2-5 and V is TRBV7-8; D is undetermined. The CDR3 spans 15 residues. V lost 1 base to trimming and J lost 0 bases, with 9 bases between them. The germline gives CDR1 SGHVS, CDR2 FQNEAQ. The CDR3 DNA follows: TGTGCCAGCAGCTTAGTTCTCGGTAACCAAGAGACCCAGTACTTC. Encoded protein: CASSLVLGNQETQYF.

The chain links TRBV20-1 to TRBJ2-3; D call uncertain. Trimming removed 4 bases from V and 1 base from J, with 9 bases in between. The CDR3 covers 13 residues. The V gene's germline CDR1 is DFQATT and CDR2 SNEGSKA (reference sequence). Here the CDR3 reads CSATDLGTDTQYF. CDR3 nucleotides: TGCAGTGCTACTGACTTGGGCACAGATACGCAGTATTTT.

The chain has TRBV24-1 and TRBJ2-3; 7 bases map to TRBD2. Trimming at V came to 1 base and at J to 6 bases, leaving 9 bases not matched to a gene. The germline CDR1 and CDR2 sequences are KGHDR and SFDVKD. The CDR3 is 16 amino acids. CDR3 bases: TGTGCCACCAGTGATTTTTCCGCGGGAGTAAAGGATACGCAGTATTTT. Protein sequence: CATSDFSAGVKDTQYF.

The rearrangement links TRBV20-1 to TRBJ2-6; 8 bases map to TRBD1. Germline values: CDR1 DFQATT, CDR2 SNEGSKA (reference sequence). The CDR3 loop spans 16 amino acids. With V trimmed by 3 bases and J by 4 bases, 8 bases remained unmatched. The CDR3: CSASLGQGSGANVLTF. The CDR3 DNA reads as TGCAGTGCTAGTCTAGGACAGGGATCGGGGGCCAACGTCCTGACTTTC.